The entry that follows covers one TCR beta chain sequence. The authors' processing: Amplification of reference gene primers was used by the study to estimate nucleated cell counts. The method was immunoSEQ multiplex PCR; TCRdb's version includes in-frame clones alone and lacks a portion of them. V, J and clone size are those of that table, while D and trimming were read from the DNA. The sample contains under 250,000 clones, around four fifths of which appear only once. These data are taken from a study of blood T cell repertoires in COVID-19. Study details: Collection of acute and convalescent COVID-19 samples took place in the United States, Italy and Spain.

Trimming removed 0 bases from V and 5 bases from J, with 7 bases in between. Germline V gene sequence: CDR1 SGDLS, CDR2 YYNGEE. CDR3 length: 13 residues. The J gene is TRBJ2-3, the V gene TRBV9; D unclear. The source of this sequence is a man in his forties or fifties with active or convalescent COVID-19. The sequenced sample consisted of peripheral blood. The DNA of the CDR3 is TGTGCCAGCAGCGTAGGTCCAGGAGATACGCAGTATTTT. Translated, it gives CASSVGPGDTQYF.